These T cell receptor beta chains were read from a single sample in a study of OX40 agonist ivuxolimab in advanced cancers. Only in-frame clones appear in the TCRdb table, and some are missing; sequencing was by immunoSEQ multiplex PCR. Seen here are about 60,000 clones, roughly 89% observed once, and the top ten hold about 27%. The sequencing used CD4+ or CD8+ T cells sorted from blood, collected in a trial of the OX40 agonist ivuxolimab. All receptors come from an adult with an advanced solid tumor such as melanoma, head and neck, liver or kidney cancer. Each CDR3 is given with its conserved first and last residue. The D gene is left open where the match is weak. Only some rows state a clone size, as once, few, many or a class for expanded clones.

size,J,V,D,CDR3,DNA
NA,TRBJ1-4,TRBV7-9,NA,CASTPIEKLFF,TGTGCCAGCACCCCAATTGAAAAACTGTTTTTT
NA,TRBJ2-1,TRBV6-1,NA,CASSERVGEYNEQFF,TGTGCCAGCAGTGAACGGGTCGGCGAATACAATGAGCAGTTCTTC
once,TRBJ2-1,TRBV5-4,NA,CASSFPGGPQTYNEQFF,TGTGCCAGCAGCTTTCCGGGGGGCCCCCAAACCTACAATGAGCAGTTCTTC
NA,TRBJ2-1,TRBV19,NA,CASSIVWGYEQFF,TGTGCCAGTAGTATAGTATGGGGTTATGAGCAGTTCTTC
NA,TRBJ2-6,TRBV5-1,NA,CASSIQGSSGANVLTF,TGCGCCAGCAGCATCCAGGGTAGCTCTGGGGCCAACGTCCTGACTTTC
NA,TRBJ1-5,TRBV5-6,TRBD1,CASSLSGGDQPQHF,TGTGCCAGCAGCTTGTCAGGGGGTGATCAGCCCCAGCATTTT
NA,TRBJ1-4,TRBV19,TRBD1,CASSRPPGQGNEKLFF,TGTGCCAGTAGTCGCCCCCCCGGACAGGGTAATGAAAAACTGTTTTTT
NA,TRBJ2-7,TRBV28,NA,CASSLGGPYPGYEQYF,TGTGCCAGCAGTTTGGGGGGTCCCTACCCCGGCTACGAGCAGTACTTC
NA,TRBJ1-3,TRBV4-1,NA,CASSQTRDSGNTIYF,TGCGCCAGCAGCCAAACCCGAGACTCTGGAAACACCATATATTTT
NA,TRBJ2-7,TRBV7-8,TRBD1,CASSLAHDRVEQYF,TGTGCCAGCAGCTTAGCGCACGACAGGGTTGAACAGTACTTC
NA,TRBJ2-3,TRBV6-6,TRBD2,CASSFGTSGRTDTQYF,TGTGCCAGCAGTTTTGGGACTAGCGGACGCACAGATACGCAGTATTTT
NA,TRBJ2-5,TRBV30,TRBD2,CAWSVAGETQYF,TGTGCCTGGAGTGTAGCGGGGGAGACCCAGTACTTC
NA,TRBJ2-4,TRBV5-4,NA,CASSPRDGLIQYF,TGTGCCAGCAGCCCCCGGGACGGCCTGATTCAGTACTTC
NA,TRBJ2-2,TRBV28,NA,CASSQRVAGRELFF,TGTGCCAGCAGCCAGAGGGTTGCCGGGCGGGAGCTGTTTTTT
NA,TRBJ2-7,TRBV2,NA,CASEDSLFYEQYF,TGTGCCAGCGAGGACAGCCTCTTCTACGAGCAGTACTTC
NA,TRBJ1-2,TRBV5-1,TRBD1,CASSLGDSANYGYTF,TGCGCCAGCAGCTTGGGGGACAGCGCTAACTATGGCTACACCTTC
NA,TRBJ2-7,TRBV10-2,NA,CASSERLKGGYEQYF,TGCGCCAGCAGTGAGCGACTCAAGGGCGGCTACGAGCAGTACTTC
NA,TRBJ1-1,TRBV27,TRBD1,CASSLSTSTGSEAFF,TGTGCCAGCAGTTTATCTACCTCGACAGGGTCTGAAGCTTTCTTT
NA,TRBJ2-3,TRBV28,NA,CASSSSGGGLDTQYF,TGTGCCAGCAGTTCCTCCGGGGGCGGGTTAGATACGCAGTATTTT
NA,TRBJ2-2,TRBV7-8,NA,CASSLYELSNTGELFF,TGTGCCAGCAGCCTCTATGAGCTTTCGAACACCGGGGAGCTGTTTTTT
NA,TRBJ2-1,TRBV29-1,TRBD1,CSAGQAINEQFF,TGCAGCGCTGGACAGGCGATTAATGAGCAGTTCTTC
NA,TRBJ2-7,TRBV18,NA,CASSPSADSYEQYF,TGTGCCAGCTCACCCTCGGCGGACTCCTACGAGCAGTACTTC
NA,TRBJ2-2,TRBV7-2,NA,CASSLAGPPNTGELFF,TGTGCCAGCAGCTTAGCCGGACCGCCGAACACCGGGGAGCTGTTTTTT
NA,TRBJ2-3,TRBV6-6,NA,CASSSYKDTQYF,TGTGCCAGCAGTTCTTACAAGGATACGCAGTATTTT
NA,TRBJ2-3,TRBV7-6,TRBD2,CASSFAGTSGSSTDTQYF,TGTGCCAGCAGCTTTGCGGGGACTAGCGGATCTAGCACAGATACGCAGTATTTT
NA,TRBJ1-5,TRBV6-5,NA,CASSLKAGTPQHF,TGTGCCAGCAGTTTAAAAGCCGGGACACCCCAGCATTTT
NA,TRBJ2-7,TRBV4-1,NA,CASSRRLNYEQYF,TGCGCCAGCAGCCGGAGGCTAAACTACGAGCAGTACTTC
NA,TRBJ1-5,TRBV6-1,TRBD1,CASRQDRGRNQPQHF,TGTGCCAGCAGGCAGGACAGGGGGAGGAATCAGCCCCAGCATTTT
NA,TRBJ2-5,TRBV6-1,NA,CASSEGGETQYF,TGTGCCAGCAGTGAAGGGGGGGAGACCCAGTACTTC
once,TRBJ2-5,TRBV6-5,TRBD2,CASSYHLGAGGTQQYF,TGTGCCAGCAGTTACCATCTAGGGGCGGGAGGGACCCAGCAGTACTTC
once,TRBJ2-7,TRBV7-8,NA,CASSPGRFSYEQYF,TGTGCCAGCAGCCCCGGGCGTTTCTCCTACGAGCAGTACTTC
NA,TRBJ2-7,TRBV6-5,NA,CASRPTGAATYEQYF,TGTGCCAGCAGGCCGACGGGGGCGGCGACTTACGAGCAGTACTTC
few,TRBJ2-1,TRBV5-1,NA,CASSFTGIRDEQFF,TGCGCCAGCAGCTTTACCGGGATTAGGGATGAGCAGTTCTTC
NA,TRBJ2-3,TRBV6-6,NA,CASSYGAEMSTDTQYF,TGTGCCAGCAGTTACGGCGCGGAAATGAGCACAGATACGCAGTATTTT
NA,TRBJ1-1,TRBV7-2,NA,CASSLAFRVTEAFF,TGTGCCAGCAGCTTAGCGTTCAGGGTCACTGAAGCTTTCTTT
NA,TRBJ2-7,TRBV30,TRBD1,CAWSDRDEQYF,TGTGCCTGGAGCGACAGGGACGAGCAGTACTTC
NA,TRBJ1-2,TRBV18,NA,CASSPEAGGNYGYTF,TGTGCCAGCTCACCCGAGGCGGGAGGGAACTATGGCTACACCTTC
NA,TRBJ1-1,TRBV5-8,NA,CASSFEGLGVTEAFF,TGTGCCAGCAGCTTTGAGGGACTAGGGGTCACTGAAGCTTTCTTT
NA,TRBJ2-1,TRBV4-3,TRBD1,CASSQVGGRPDEQFF,TGCGCCAGCAGCCAAGTAGGGGGCCGGCCCGATGAGCAGTTCTTC
NA,TRBJ2-7,TRBV27,NA,CASSWRGGEQYF,TGTGCCAGCAGCTGGCGAGGGGGCGAGCAGTACTTC
NA,TRBJ1-1,TRBV5-1,NA,CASSSFFDGAPTEAFF,TGCGCCAGCAGCTCCTTTTTTGATGGGGCCCCCACTGAAGCTTTCTTT
once,TRBJ2-5,TRBV7-2,TRBD2,CASSLTTGGGGETQYF,TGTGCCAGCAGCTTAACGACGGGAGGGGGTGGAGAGACCCAGTACTTC
NA,TRBJ2-4,TRBV11-3,NA,CASSSGRGNIQYF,TGTGCCAGCAGCTCGGGACGGGGGAACATTCAGTACTTC
once,TRBJ2-3,TRBV14,NA,CASSVTDTQYF,TGTGCCAGCAGCGTCACAGATACGCAGTATTTT
NA,TRBJ2-1,TRBV18,TRBD2,CASSPLSGGAVEEQFF,TGTGCCAGCTCACCACTTAGCGGGGGGGCCGTGGAAGAGCAGTTCTTC
NA,TRBJ2-7,TRBV2,NA,CASSPMGFSGYEQYF,TGTGCCAGCAGCCCGATGGGCTTCTCGGGCTACGAGCAGTACTTC
NA,TRBJ2-5,TRBV2,NA,CASSEQPIPFGETQYF,TGTGCCAGCAGTGAACAGCCCATTCCCTTCGGGGAGACCCAGTACTTC
NA,TRBJ2-1,TRBV5-1,NA,CASSLAETRAHEQFF,TGCGCCAGCAGCTTGGCCGAGACAAGGGCCCATGAGCAGTTCTTC
NA,TRBJ1-4,TRBV5-1,NA,CASRANEKLFF,TGCGCGTCGAGGGCTAATGAAAAACTGTTTTTT
NA,TRBJ2-7,TRBV28,NA,CAIRQGEYEQYF,TGTGCCATCCGCCAGGGCGAGTACGAGCAGTACTTC
NA,TRBJ2-2,TRBV2,TRBD2,CASSEAGGTYTGELFF,TGTGCCAGCAGTGAAGCGGGAGGGACTTATACCGGGGAGCTGTTTTTT
NA,TRBJ1-5,TRBV27,NA,CASSLSAGSLYNQPQHF,TGTGCCAGCAGTTTATCGGCAGGGTCTCTCTACAATCAGCCCCAGCATTTT
NA,TRBJ1-5,TRBV4-3,NA,CASSQDSGGNQPQHF,TGCGCCAGCAGCCAAGATTCGGGGGGCAATCAGCCCCAGCATTTT
NA,TRBJ1-2,TRBV6-6,NA,CASSFPQGVGGYTF,TGTGCCAGCAGTTTCCCACAGGGTGTAGGTGGCTACACCTTC
NA,TRBJ2-5,TRBV11-3,NA,CASSLEGREETQYF,TGTGCCAGCAGCTTAGAGGGTAGGGAAGAGACCCAGTACTTC
many,TRBJ1-1,TRBV21-1,NA,CASPLPRSVNEAFF,TGTGCCAGCCCCCTCCCTAGGTCGGTGAATGAAGCTTTCTTT
NA,TRBJ1-4,TRBV19,TRBD1,CASSNPYRGRGEKLFF,TGTGCCAGTAGTAACCCCTACAGGGGGCGAGGTGAAAAACTGTTTTTT
NA,TRBJ1-1,TRBV5-4,NA,CASSFDLNTEAFF,TGTGCCAGCAGCTTTGACCTGAACACTGAAGCTTTCTTT
NA,TRBJ1-1,TRBV5-1,NA,CASRGSTPNTEAFF,TGCGCCAGCAGGGGCTCCACACCCAACACTGAAGCTTTCTTT
NA,TRBJ1-1,TRBV5-6,TRBD1,CASSWGTGSLNGEAFF,TGTGCCAGCAGCTGGGGGACAGGGAGCTTGAACGGTGAAGCTTTCTTT